This entry lists 3 T cell receptor beta chains sequenced from one sample in a study of blood T cells in healthy people across ages. With a J-beta primer mix and a sample-barcoded 5' primer, a second PCR ran about 7 to 12 cycles. TCRdb recomputed calls from the 5' RACE reads with MiXCR, one row per CDR3 protein. The top ten clones hold roughly 26% of a sample with roughly 730,000 distinct CDR3 sequences, just over 55% of them seen once. Sequencing was done on a sample of blood. The receptors come from a man aged 35 to 55 in good health.

The chain employs TRBV7-2 and TRBJ2-1; 10 bases match TRBD2. Germline V gene lookup returns CDR1 SGHTA and CDR2 FQGNSA. The junction had 7 bases not matched to a gene; V was cut back by 1 base and J by 7 bases. The CDR3 spans 16 residues. The DNA of the CDR3 is TGTGCCAGCAGCTTAGACAGCGGGGGGGCGGCGAATGAGCAGTTCTTC. It is translated as CASSLDSGGAANEQFF.

This clonotype was picked up a small number of times. The chain is built from TRBV5-1 and TRBJ2-4; D perhaps matches TRBD2 (7 bases). This CDR3 comprises 14 residues. The germline gives CDR1 SGHRS, CDR2 YFSETQ. With 4 bases removed from V and 2 bases from J, the gap between germline ends came to 10 bases. The CDR3 sequence is CASSLGGPKNIQYF. The CDR3 DNA sequence: TGCGCCAGCAGCCTGGGGGGGCCCAAAAACATTCAGTACTTC.

This clonotype was found a few times. V gene TRBV28 combines with J gene TRBJ2-7; 7 bases map to TRBD1. The J segment lost 4 bases and the V segment lost 7 bases, leaving 4 bases of the junction unmatched. This CDR3 contains 12 residues. Per the germline V gene, CDR1 is MDHEN and CDR2 is SYDVKM. CDR3 nucleotides: TGTGCCAGCAAAAAACAGGGGTACGAGCAGTACTTC. Translating it yields CASKKQGYEQYF. The whole variable domain, filled in from reference TRBV28 and TRBJ2-7, reads DVKVTQSSRYLVKRTGEKVFLECVQDMDHENMFWYRQDPGLGLRLIYFSYDVKMKEKGDIPEGYSVSREKKERFSLILESASTNQTSMYLCASKKQGYEQYFGPGTRLTVT.